This is a list of T cell receptor beta chains from one sample in a study of cytomegalovirus exposure and HLA in healthy donors. Sequencing was performed with immunoSEQ multiplex PCR; in TCRdb, only in-frame clones are kept and a portion is missing. The table includes some 120,000 clones, around 75% detected once. The sample taken for sequencing was PBMCs. The origin of the receptors is a woman aged 18 to 35 in good health and CMV-seronegative. The CDR3 runs from the conserved cysteine through the conserved F or W. The order of the fields is clone size, V gene, J gene, D gene, CDR3 DNA, CDR3 protein. D genes are given only for firm matches. Size tells how often a clone was seen (once, few, many) or the class of an expanded clone, and some rows leave it out.

NA	TRBV7-8	TRBJ1-3	NA	TGTGCCAGCAGCCCTAGGATCCCCTCTGGAAACACCATATATTTT	CASSPRIPSGNTIYF
NA	TRBV9	TRBJ2-1	NA	TGTGCCAGCAGCGTAGCAGGAGGGCTATACAATGAGCAGTTCTTC	CASSVAGGLYNEQFF
few	TRBV5-5	TRBJ1-2	NA	TGTGCCAGCAGCTCGGGCGGGTTTGATGGCTACACCTTC	CASSSGGFDGYTF
NA	TRBV7-8	TRBJ1-4	NA	TGTGCCAGCAGCCCCGCCCCCAGTCGGGCTAATGAAAAACTGTTTTTT	CASSPAPSRANEKLFF
NA	TRBV5-1	TRBJ2-7	NA	TGCGCCAGCAGCTTGGGGGGAGAAGCTAGCTCCGAGCAGTACTTC	CASSLGGEASSEQYF
NA	TRBV5-1	TRBJ2-7	NA	TGCGCCAGCAGCTTAAGGAGCTCCTACGAGCAGTACTTC	CASSLRSSYEQYF
NA	TRBV27	TRBJ1-6	TRBD1	TGTGCCAGCAGTTTCGGACAGGTACTAAATTCACCCCTCCACTTT	CASSFGQVLNSPLHF
NA	TRBV5-1	TRBJ2-1	TRBD2	TGCGCCAGCAGCGCCAGACTAGCGGGGGGGCCGGGTGAGCAGTTCTTC	CASSARLAGGPGEQFF
NA	TRBV28	TRBJ2-7	TRBD1	TGTGCCAGCAGGGGGACAGGGTCCTACGAGCAGTACTTC	CASRGTGSYEQYF
NA	TRBV28	TRBJ1-2	TRBD1	TGTGCCAGCAGTTATCCGGGACAGGGGGCTTATGGCTACACCTTC	CASSYPGQGAYGYTF
few	TRBV6-1	TRBJ1-6	TRBD1	TGTGCGAGCTCTAACAGGGGCCCTAATTCACCCCTCCACTTT	CASSNRGPNSPLHF
NA	TRBV6-5	TRBJ1-2	NA	TGTGCCAGCAGTTTCGATGGGAGGTCGTATGGCTACACCTTC	CASSFDGRSYGYTF
NA	TRBV13	TRBJ2-3	TRBD2	TGTGCCAGCAGCATGAGAGGACTAGCGGGGGGCCAGGGGGATACGCAGTATTTT	CASSMRGLAGGQGDTQYF
NA	TRBV6-5	TRBJ1-2	NA	TGTGCCAGCAGTTACTTTAGTGAAGGGGCAGGGGGCTACACCTTC	CASSYFSEGAGGYTF
NA	TRBV10-3	TRBJ2-1	NA	TGTGCCATCAGTGAGTCAGGGGGCTACAATGAGCAGTTCTTC	CAISESGGYNEQFF
NA	TRBV5-4	TRBJ1-4	NA	TGTGCCAGCAGCTTGGCCCGGCAGGGCGGTGAAAAACTGTTTTTT	CASSLARQGGEKLFF
once	TRBV7-8	TRBJ2-7	TRBD2	TGTGCCAGCAGCCGAGAGCGGGGGGGCTTCCCGACTGGCGAGCAGTACTTC	CASSRERGGFPTGEQYF
NA	TRBV28	TRBJ1-1	NA	TGTGCCAGCAGCTCACAACCGTCCGGGACATTGGCTTTCTTT	CASSSQPSGTLAFF
NA	TRBV6-5	TRBJ1-4	NA	TGTGCCAGCGGTAGGGGGGGGCGGGAAAAACTGTTTTTT	CASGRGGREKLFF
once	TRBV7-2	TRBJ2-1	TRBD1	TGTGCCAGCAGCTTAGAAACAGGGGGCAAGTTCTTC	CASSLETGGKFF
once	TRBV5-1	TRBJ1-5	TRBD1	TGCGCCAGCAGCTTGAAGGCAGGGGGCCAGCCCCAGCATTTT	CASSLKAGGQPQHF
few	TRBV6-1	TRBJ2-3	TRBD1	TGTGCCAGTGGACCGGGACAGATCACAGATACGCAGTATTTT	CASGPGQITDTQYF
NA	TRBV7-6	TRBJ1-4	TRBD1	TGTGCCAGCAGCTCGTGGACAGGGGAGGGTGAAAAACTGTTTTTT	CASSSWTGEGEKLFF
NA	TRBV5-1	TRBJ1-4	NA	TGCGCCAGCAGCCCCGATTCTACGGTCGATGAAAAACTGTTTTTT	CASSPDSTVDEKLFF
once	TRBV19	TRBJ1-1	NA	TGTGCCAGTAGTATCGTTCTCTGGAACACTGAAGCTTTCTTT	CASSIVLWNTEAFF
NA	TRBV5-5	TRBJ1-1	TRBD1	TGTGCCAGCAGCTGGGGAGCCGACAGGGCCAAACCCCTGAACACTGAAGCTTTCTTT	CASSWGADRAKPLNTEAFF
NA	TRBV28	TRBJ1-6	TRBD1	TGTGCCAGCAGTTCCCGGGACAGGCATAATTCACCCCTCCACTTT	CASSSRDRHNSPLHF
NA	TRBV4-1	TRBJ1-4	TRBD1	TGCGCCAGCAGCCAAGATAAAGGGGGCTCGAGTCCAACTAATGAAAAACTGTTTTTT	CASSQDKGGSSPTNEKLFF
once	TRBV29-1	TRBJ1-1	NA	TGCAGCGTTGTAAAGGGGGAGAACACTGAAGCTTTCTTT	CSVVKGENTEAFF
NA	TRBV5-1	TRBJ2-7	TRBD1	TGCGCCAGCGGACGACAGGGGACATCCTACGAGCAGTACTTC	CASGRQGTSYEQYF
NA	TRBV28	TRBJ1-1	NA	TGTGCCAGCAGCCTACCGCATACCCCTGAAGCTTTCTTT	CASSLPHTPEAFF